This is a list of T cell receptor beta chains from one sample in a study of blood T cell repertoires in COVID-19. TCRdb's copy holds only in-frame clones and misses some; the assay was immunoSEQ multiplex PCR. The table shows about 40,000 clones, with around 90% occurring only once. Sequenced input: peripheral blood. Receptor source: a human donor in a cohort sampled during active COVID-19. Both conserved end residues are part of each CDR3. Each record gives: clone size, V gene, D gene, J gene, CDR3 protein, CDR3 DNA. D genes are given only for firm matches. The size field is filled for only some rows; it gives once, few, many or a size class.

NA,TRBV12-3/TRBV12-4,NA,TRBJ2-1,CASTLYNEQFF,TGTGCCAGCACCTTATACAATGAGCAGTTCTTC
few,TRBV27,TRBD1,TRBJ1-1,CASTATGTNTEAFF,TGTGCCAGCACCGCGACAGGGACAAACACTGAAGCTTTCTTT
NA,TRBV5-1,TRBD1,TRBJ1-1,CASSPRQGALFNTEAFF,TGCGCCAGCAGCCCTAGACAGGGGGCGCTTTTTAACACTGAAGCTTTCTTT
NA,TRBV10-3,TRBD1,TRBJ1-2,CATLDGDSHYGYTF,TGTGCCACTCTGGACGGGGACAGCCATTATGGCTACACCTTC
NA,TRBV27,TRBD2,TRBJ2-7,CASRGSSGGPTSYEQYF,TGTGCCAGCAGAGGGTCTAGCGGGGGGCCGACCTCCTACGAGCAGTACTTC
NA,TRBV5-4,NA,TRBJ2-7,CASSLAAGGFGSYEQYF,TGTGCCAGCAGCTTGGCCGCTGGAGGGTTCGGCTCCTACGAGCAGTACTTC
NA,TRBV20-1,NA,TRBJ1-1,CSASRAFF,TGCAGTGCTAGTCGAGCTTTCTTT
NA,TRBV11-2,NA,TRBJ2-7,CASSFRGTYEQYF,TGTGCCAGCAGCTTCCGGGGAACCTACGAGCAGTACTTC
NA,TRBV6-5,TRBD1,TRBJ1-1,CASSPRTGWNTEAFF,TGTGCCAGCAGTCCGCGGACAGGGTGGAACACTGAAGCTTTCTTT
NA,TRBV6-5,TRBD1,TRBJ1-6,CASSSQGSSPLHF,TGTGCCAGCAGTTCACAGGGGAGTTCACCCCTCCACTTT
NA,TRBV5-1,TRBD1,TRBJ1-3,CASSTGQALGNTIYF,TGCGCCAGCAGCACGGGACAGGCCCTAGGAAACACCATATATTTT
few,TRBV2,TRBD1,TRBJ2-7,CASSRQGEQYF,TGTGCCAGCAGTCGACAGGGCGAGCAGTACTTC
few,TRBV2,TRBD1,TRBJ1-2,CASRLGQGGGYTF,TGTGCCAGCAGATTGGGACAGGGAGGAGGCTACACCTTC
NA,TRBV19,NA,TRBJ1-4,CASSADRTGTNEKLFF,TGTGCCAGTAGTGCCGACAGGACCGGGACTAATGAAAAACTGTTTTTT
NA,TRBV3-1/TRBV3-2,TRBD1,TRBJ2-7,CASSPGTGVFEQYF,TGTGCCAGCAGCCCCGGGACAGGGGTGTTCGAGCAGTACTTC
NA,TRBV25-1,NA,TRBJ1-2,CASSAQVGGLGYTF,TGTGCCAGCAGTGCACAGGTGGGAGGGTTAGGCTACACCTTC
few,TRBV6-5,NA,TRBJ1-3,CASRQELSGNTIYF,TGTGCCAGCAGACAGGAGCTCTCTGGAAACACCATATATTTT
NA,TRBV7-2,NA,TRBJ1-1,CASSSIKGDSNTEAFF,TGTGCCAGCAGCTCCATAAAAGGCGACTCGAACACTGAAGCTTTCTTT
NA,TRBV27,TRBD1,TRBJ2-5,CASSRQGYRETQYF,TGTGCCAGCTCCCGACAGGGCTATAGGGAGACCCAGTACTTC
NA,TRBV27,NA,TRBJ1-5,CASSFTSGHNQPQHF,TGTGCCAGCAGTTTCACTAGCGGACATAACCAGCCCCAGCATTTT
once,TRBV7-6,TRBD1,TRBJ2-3,CASNPGQSTDTQYF,TGTGCCAGCAACCCGGGACAGAGCACAGATACGCAGTATTTT
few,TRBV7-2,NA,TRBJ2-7,CASSLVPGPLEQYF,TGTGCCAGCAGCTTAGTGCCAGGGCCCTTGGAGCAGTACTTC
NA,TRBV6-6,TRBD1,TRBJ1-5,CASSPTGGVGDRPQHF,TGTGCCAGCAGTCCCACAGGGGGCGTGGGAGATCGGCCCCAGCATTTT
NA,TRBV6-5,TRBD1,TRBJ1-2,CASSYTDREDSYGYTF,TGTGCCAGCAGCTACACCGACAGGGAGGACAGCTATGGCTACACCTTC
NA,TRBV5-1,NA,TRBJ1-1,CASSLGGLSEAFF,TGCGCCAGCAGCTTAGGGGGTTTGTCTGAAGCTTTCTTT
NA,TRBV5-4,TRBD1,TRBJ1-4,CASSLETGDPSTNEKLFF,TGTGCCAGCAGCTTGGAGACAGGGGATCCCTCAACTAATGAAAAACTGTTTTTT
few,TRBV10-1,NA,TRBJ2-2,CASSESGAGELFF,TGCGCCAGCAGTGAGTCAGGGGCCGGGGAGCTGTTTTTT
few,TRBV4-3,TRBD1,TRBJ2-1,CASSTGTGSYNEQFF,TGCGCCAGCAGCACAGGGACAGGGTCCTACAATGAGCAGTTCTTC
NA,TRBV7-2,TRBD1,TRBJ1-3,CASSYPRQGSPSGNTIYF,TGTGCCAGCAGCTACCCAAGACAGGGATCGCCTTCTGGAAACACCATATATTTT
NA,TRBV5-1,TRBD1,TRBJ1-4,CASSSGTDEKLFF,TGCGCCAGCAGCTCAGGGACAGATGAAAAACTGTTTTTT
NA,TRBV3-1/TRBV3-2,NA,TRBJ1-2,CASSQERGGYTF,TGTGCCAGCAGCCAAGAACGGGGTGGCTACACCTTC
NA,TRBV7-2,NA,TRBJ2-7,CASSLRGKADEQYF,TGTGCCAGCAGCTTAAGGGGGAAGGCGGACGAGCAGTACTTC
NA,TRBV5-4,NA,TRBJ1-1,CASSLSSENTEAFF,TGTGCCAGCAGCTTGAGTTCAGAGAACACTGAAGCTTTCTTT
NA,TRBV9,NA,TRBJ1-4,CASSVAPGGRVTNEKLFF,TGTGCCAGCAGCGTAGCCCCCGGGGGGCGGGTAACTAATGAAAAACTGTTTTTT
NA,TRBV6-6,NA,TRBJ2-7,CASSPVFYEQYF,TGTGCCAGCAGTCCTGTCTTCTACGAGCAGTACTTC
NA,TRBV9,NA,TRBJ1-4,CASGPTGLSNEKLFF,TGTGCCAGCGGCCCCACGGGGTTAAGTAATGAAAAACTGTTTTTT
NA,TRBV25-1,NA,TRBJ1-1,CASSDGQGSWTEAFF,TGTGCCAGCAGTGATGGGCAGGGGAGTTGGACTGAAGCTTTCTTT
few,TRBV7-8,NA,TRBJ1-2,CASSSDSGYGYTF,TGTGCCAGCAGCTCGGACAGCGGTTATGGCTACACCTTC
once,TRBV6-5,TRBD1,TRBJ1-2,CASRRGQGFNYGYTF,TGTGCCAGCAGGCGAGGACAGGGGTTTAACTATGGCTACACCTTC
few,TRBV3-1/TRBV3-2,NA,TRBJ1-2,CASSQDTSLYGYTF,TGTGCCAGCAGCCAAGATACCAGTCTCTATGGCTACACCTTC
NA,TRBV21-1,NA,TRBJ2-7,CASSREVSSYEQYF,TGTGCCAGCAGCCGGGAGGTAAGCTCCTACGAGCAGTACTTC
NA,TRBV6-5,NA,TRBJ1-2,CASSLPDRQYGYTF,TGTGCCAGCAGTCTACCGGACAGACAGTATGGCTACACCTTC
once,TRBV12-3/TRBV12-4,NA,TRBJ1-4,CASQGGRDEKLFF,TGTGCCAGCCAGGGAGGTCGGGATGAAAAACTGTTTTTT
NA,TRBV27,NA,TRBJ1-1,CASSLSPGAEAFF,TGTGCCAGCAGTTTAAGTCCTGGGGCCGAAGCTTTCTTT
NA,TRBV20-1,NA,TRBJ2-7,CSAFQGGEQYF,TGCAGTGCTTTCCAGGGTGGCGAGCAGTACTTC
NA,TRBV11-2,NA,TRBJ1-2,CASSSLRESIYGYTF,TGTGCCAGCAGCTCCCTACGGGAGAGCATCTATGGCTACACCTTC
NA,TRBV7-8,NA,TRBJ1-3,CASAGRIISGNTIYF,TGTGCCAGCGCCGGGAGGATAATCTCTGGAAACACCATATATTTT
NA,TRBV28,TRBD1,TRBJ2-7,CASTRTGTYEQYF,TGTGCCAGCACTCGGACAGGGACCTACGAGCAGTACTTC
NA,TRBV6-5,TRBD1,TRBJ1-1,CATHHRDSLNTEAFF,TGTGCCACACACCACCGGGACAGCTTGAACACTGAAGCTTTCTTT
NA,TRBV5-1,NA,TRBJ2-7,CASNIDGGSGEQYF,TGCGCCAGCAATATTGACGGGGGATCCGGGGAGCAGTACTTC
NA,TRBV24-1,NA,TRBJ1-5,CATSDGTLAQHF,TGTGCCACCAGTGATGGGACACTGGCCCAGCATTTT
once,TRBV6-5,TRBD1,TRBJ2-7,CASSYSSVGQGYEQYF,TGTGCCAGCAGTTACTCGAGTGTCGGACAGGGTTACGAGCAGTACTTC